One and the same sample provided the 9 T cell receptor beta chains below, sequenced in a study of graft-versus-host responses after intestinal transplantation. This table comes from immunoSEQ multiplex PCR, and its TCRdb copy is limited to in-frame clones, with some not included. This sample has tens of thousands of clones, with around 92% found just once. These TCRs' antigens remain unknown. The sequenced sample was unstimulated CD8+ T cells sorted from spleen or lymph node cells, obtained before intestinal transplant. The receptors originated from a human donor who received an intestinal transplant.

This clone is a singleton in its sample. The chain links TRBV28 to TRBJ2-7, with a possible D match to TRBD1 (6 bases). V lost 11 bases and J 0 bases, leaving 14 bases between the germline ends. The CDR3 runs 13 residues. Germline V lookup: CDR1 MDHEN, CDR2 SYDVKM. The CDR3: CAGANRDSYEQYF. CDR3 sequence (DNA): TGTGCCGGAGCTAACAGGGACTCCTACGAGCAGTACTTC.

V is TRBV6-5 and J is TRBJ1-1; no clear D. With 0 bases removed from V and 0 bases from J, the gap between germline ends came to 8 bases. CDR1 MNHEY and CDR2 SVGAGI come from the germline V gene. The CDR3 runs 15 residues. CDR3: CASSYSKRVNTEAFF. The CDR3 bases are TGTGCCAGCAGTTACTCGAAACGAGTGAACACTGAAGCTTTCTTT.

The chain is built from TRBV5-1 and TRBJ1-5, with a weak D call TRBD1 (6 bases). V was pared by 4 bases and J by 7 bases, with 15 bases between. From germline, CDR1 is SGHRS and CDR2 YFSETQ. This CDR3 contains 14 residues. DNA of the CDR3: TGCGCCAGCAGCCTCGCCGGGGGGGCACAGCCCCAGCATTTT. Translating it yields CASSLAGGAQPQHF. Full variable domain (missing parts from reference TRBV5-1 and TRBJ1-5): KAGVTQTPRYLIKTRGQQVTLSCSPISGHRSVSWYQQTPGQGLQFLFEYFSETQRNKGNFPGRFSGRQFSNSRSEMNVSTLELGDSALYLCASSLAGGAQPQHFGDGTRLSIL.

The chain employs TRBV4-1 and TRBJ2-5, with TRBD2 identical over 10 bases. With the DNA end fitting TRBJ2-7 better, the J assignment may be wrong. Germline CDR1 reads MGHRA; CDR2 reads YSYEKL. The CDR3 loop spans 15 amino acids. The CDR3 nucleotides read TGCGCCAGCAGCCAAGAGCGGACTAGCGGTAACGAGCAGTACTTC. It translates to CASSQERTSGNEQYF.

The rearrangement uses TRBV11-2 and TRBJ2-5; TRBD2 matches at 13 bases. The CDR3 is 16 amino acids. V lost 5 bases, J lost 4 bases, and 7 bases stayed unmatched. CDR1 is SGHAT, CDR2 FQNNGV, per germline. This chain's CDR3 is CASSLRLAGGRETQYF. The CDR3 DNA reads TGTGCCAGCAGCCTAAGACTAGCGGGAGGTAGAGAGACCCAGTACTTC.

The chain carries TRBV19 and TRBJ2-1; no clear D. The CDR3 is made up of 15 amino acids. V lost 4 bases to trimming and J lost 2 bases, with 12 bases between them. Germline V lookup: CDR1 LNHDA, CDR2 SQIVND (reference sequence). The CDR3 spells CASSRAYTPYNEQFF. CDR3 coding DNA: TGTGCCAGTAGTAGGGCCTATACCCCCTACAATGAGCAGTTCTTC.

This sequence joins TRBV27 and TRBJ2-3; 7 bases line up with TRBD1. The CDR3 extends over 15 amino acids. Trimming took 6 bases from V and 0 from J; bases not matched to a gene: 6. Germline V lookup: CDR1 MNHEY, CDR2 SMNVEV (reference sequence). The CDR3 nucleotides read TGTGCCAGCAGCCTGGGACAGATAAGCACAGATACGCAGTATTTT. As protein: CASSLGQISTDTQYF.

The chain recombines TRBV7-6 with TRBJ1-6, with D uncertain. In germline, CDR1 is SGHVS, CDR2 FNYEAQ. V lost 5 bases, J lost 4 bases, and 15 bases lay in between. CDR3 size: 16 residues. The CDR3 is CASSLGGQEYNSPLHF. CDR3 sequence (DNA): TGTGCCAGCAGCCTGGGTGGGCAGGAATATAATTCACCCCTCCACTTT.

This clone was counted only a few times. The junction departs from germline at one end; a sequencing error may be responsible. The rearrangement links TRBV28 to TRBJ2-5; D might be TRBD1 (6 bases). From germline, CDR1 is MDHEN and CDR2 SYDVKM. This CDR3 has 13 residues. In DNA form, the CDR3 reads TGTGCCAGCAGGTTATCGCAGGGGGAGACCCAGTACTTC. It encodes CASRLSQGETQYF.